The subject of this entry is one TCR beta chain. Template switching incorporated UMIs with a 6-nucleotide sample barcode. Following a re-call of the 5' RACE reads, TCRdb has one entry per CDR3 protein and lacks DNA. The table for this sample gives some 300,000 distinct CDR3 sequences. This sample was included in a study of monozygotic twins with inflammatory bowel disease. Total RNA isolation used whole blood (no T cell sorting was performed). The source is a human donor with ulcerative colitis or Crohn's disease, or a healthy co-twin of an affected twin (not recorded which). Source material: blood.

The CDR3 here is CASSFGDTEVFF. The rearrangement joins TRBV5-5 to TRBJ1-1. This CDR3 is built from 12 residues. The germline CDR1 and CDR2 sequences are SGHKS and YYEKEE (reference sequence).